This entry lists 31 T cell receptor beta chains sequenced from one sample in a study of cytomegalovirus exposure and HLA in healthy donors. Vbeta (60) and Jbeta (13) primers were used in the PCR. This table comes from immunoSEQ multiplex PCR, and its TCRdb copy is limited to in-frame clones, with some not included. The sample lists fewer than 200,000 clones, roughly 80% occurring once. Material for sequencing was PBMCs. The receptors come from a human donor in good health.

V gene TRBV6-5 combines with J gene TRBJ2-5, with D perhaps matching TRBD1 (5 bases). Matching the DNA end better, TRBJ2-7 makes the J call doubtful. Germline-derived CDR1 and CDR2 are MNHEY and SVGAGI. This CDR3 contains 16 residues. The CDR3 loop reads CASSYFGQPNTYEQYF. CDR3 in DNA: TGTGCCAGCAGTTACTTCGGACAACCTAATACCTACGAGCAGTACTTC.

The CDR3 coding sequence is TGTGCCAGCAGCCTCAGACTAGCGGGCACAGATACGCAGTATTTT. Its protein product is CASSLRLAGTDTQYF. The J gene is TRBJ2-3, the V gene TRBV7-2, with 9 bases fitting TRBD2. The CDR3 has 15 residues. Germline V CDR1 and CDR2: SGHTA, FQGNSA. Trimming took 5 bases from V and 1 from J; bases not matched to a gene: 4.

The J gene is TRBJ1-6, the V gene TRBV10-3, with D tentatively TRBD1 (6 bases). Germline V gene lookup returns CDR1 ENHRY and CDR2 SYGVKD. CDR3 size: 14 residues. Trimming stripped 8 bases from V and 5 bases from J, with 13 bases between. This chain's CDR3 is CAISDSRDNSPLHF. CDR3 bases: TGTGCCATCTCGGACAGTCGGGATAATTCACCCCTCCACTTT.

The rearrangement links TRBV9 to TRBJ2-7, with 10 bases aligning to TRBD2. The ends lost 0 bases at V and 4 bases at J; junction bases unmatched: 4. There are 15 residues in the CDR3. CDR1 is SGDLS, CDR2 YYNGEE, per germline. Written as DNA, the CDR3 is TGTGCCAGCAGCGTAGGTCAAGCGGGGGGGTACGAGCAGTACTTC. Its protein is CASSVGQAGGYEQYF.

The chain joins TRBV7-8 to TRBJ1-1; D remains unclear. The length of the CDR3 is 12 residues. The V and J ends lost 2 bases and 5 bases respectively, with 6 bases between them. Germline V lookup: CDR1 SGHVS, CDR2 FQNEAQ. The CDR3 spells CASSLQATEAFF. The CDR3 DNA reads as TGTGCCAGCAGCTTACAGGCGACTGAAGCTTTCTTT.

V usage is TRBV6-1 and J usage is TRBJ1-4; 7 bases line up with TRBD1. The CDR3 is 14 amino acids. Germline V gives CDR1 MNHNS, CDR2 SASEGT. The ends lost 6 bases at V and 0 bases at J; junction bases unmatched: 1. The DNA of the CDR3 is TGTGCCAGCAGCAGGGGGGCAACTAATGAAAAACTGTTTTTT. It encodes CASSRGATNEKLFF.

The chain employs TRBV19 and TRBJ1-2; 7 positions agree with TRBD1. Germline loops: CDR1 LNHDA, CDR2 SQIVND (reference sequence). CDR3 size: 16 residues. V dropped 7 bases and J dropped 1; count of bases not matched to a gene: 12. The CDR3 DNA reads as TGTGCCAGTACAGGGCTCGGGACAGCGTTTAACTATGGCTACACCTTC. Amino acid sequence: CASTGLGTAFNYGYTF. The full variable domain, rest sourced from reference TRBV19 and TRBJ1-2, is DGGITQSPKYLFRKEGQNVTLSCEQNLNHDAMYWYRQDPGQGLRLIYYSQIVNDFQKGDIAEGYSVSREKKESFPLTVTSAQKNPTAFYLCASTGLGTAFNYGYTFGSGTRLTVV.

The chain couples TRBV9 to TRBJ2-7, with 8 nucleotides matching TRBD1. With V trimmed by 4 bases and J by 2 bases, 5 bases remained unmatched. The CDR3 is 14 residues long. Germline CDR1 and CDR2: SGDLS and YYNGEE. CDR3 sequence: CASSPGQGPYEQYF. The CDR3 DNA is TGTGCCAGCAGCCCAGGACAGGGTCCCTACGAGCAGTACTTC.

DNA for the CDR3: TGTGCCAGCAGCCCCCTCACAGCAACTAATGAAAAACTGTTTTTT. It translates to CASSPLTATNEKLFF. The V call is TRBV5-5, the J call TRBJ1-4; D gene uncertain. V lost 4 bases and J lost 0, with 10 bases in between. CDR3 length equals 15 residues. CDR1 SGHKS and CDR2 YYEKEE come from the germline V gene (reference sequence).

The chain recombines TRBV5-1 with TRBJ1-4, with TRBD1 matching 9 bases. J lost 8 bases, V lost 4 bases, and 3 bases had no gene match. The CDR3 is 13 residues long. Germline CDR1 SGHRS, CDR2 YFSETQ. The CDR3 loop is CASSQGTGEKLFF. CDR3 DNA: TGCGCCAGCAGCCAAGGGACAGGGGAAAAACTGTTTTTT.

The CDR3 DNA reads TGTGCCAGCAGTTACCTGGGGGGATTATCCAAAAACATTCAGTACTTC. This translates into CASSYLGGLSKNIQYF. J is TRBJ2-4 and V is TRBV6-6, with D possibly TRBD2 on 6 matching bases. There are 16 residues in the CDR3. Per the germline V gene, CDR1 is MNHNY and CDR2 is SVGAGI (reference sequence). Trimming cost V 2 bases and J 2 bases, with 13 bases left between them.

V is TRBV9 and J is TRBJ1-6, with D maybe TRBD1 (5 bases). CDR1 and CDR2 (germline): SGDLS, YYNGEE. The CDR3 has 15 residues. Trimming shortened V by 3 bases and J by 7 bases, and 14 bases separated the two germline ends. The DNA of the CDR3 is TGTGCCAGCAGCGACGGCGGGGCGGGAAATTCACCCCTCCACTTT. This sequence encodes CASSDGGAGNSPLHF.

The J gene is TRBJ1-1, the V gene TRBV6-6; a possible D gene is TRBD1 (6 bases). V was clipped by 10 bases and J by 1 base, with 13 bases between them. In germline, CDR1 is MNHNY, CDR2 SVGAGI (reference sequence). This CDR3 is built from 13 residues. CDR3 sequence: CATTGTTNTEAFF. The CDR3 DNA reads TGTGCCACCACAGGGACAACGAACACTGAAGCTTTCTTT.

This chain's CDR3 is CASSPKRNQPQHF. The CDR3, as DNA: TGTGCCAGCAGTCCCAAGAGGAATCAGCCCCAGCATTTT. The chain is built from TRBV27 and TRBJ1-5; no clear D gene. V dropped 5 bases and J dropped 4 bases, with 9 bases sitting between them. Per the germline V gene, CDR1 is MNHEY and CDR2 is SMNVEV (reference sequence). The CDR3 has 13 residues.

The rearrangement uses TRBV9 and TRBJ2-5; D is undetermined. Trimming pared 0 bases from V and 3 bases from J, leaving 15 bases between. Per germline, CDR1 SGDLS and CDR2 YYNGEE. The CDR3 consists of 16 residues. The CDR3 region is CASSVGPGFSKETQYF. CDR3 DNA: TGTGCCAGCAGCGTAGGTCCCGGGTTTAGCAAAGAGACCCAGTACTTC.

The rearrangement links TRBV19 to TRBJ1-5; D perhaps matches TRBD1 (5 bases). Germline-derived CDR1 and CDR2 are LNHDA and SQIVND (reference sequence). The CDR3 totals 13 residues. The V gene lost 7 bases and the J gene lost 6 bases, with 13 bases spanning the gap. The CDR3, as DNA: TGTGCCAGTAACGAAAAAGGGGTTCAGCCCCAGCATTTT. Its translation is CASNEKGVQPQHF.

V usage is TRBV27 and J usage is TRBJ1-1, with 9 nucleotides matching TRBD1. This CDR3 comprises 15 residues. The J segment lost 0 bases and the V segment lost 6 bases, leaving 5 bases of the junction unmatched. Germline V gene lookup returns CDR1 MNHEY and CDR2 SMNVEV (reference sequence). The CDR3 loop reads CASRNRGRMNTEAFF. Here the CDR3 DNA reads TGTGCCAGCAGAAACAGGGGGCGAATGAACACTGAAGCTTTCTTT.

CDR3 residues: CASSLAPSGGGNEQFF. The CDR3 coding sequence is TGCGCCAGCAGCTTGGCTCCTAGCGGGGGGGGTAATGAGCAGTTCTTC. The chain links TRBV5-1 to TRBJ2-1; 12 bases agree with TRBD2. This CDR3 is 16 amino acids long. With 0 bases clipped from V and 7 bases from J, the junction kept 5 bases outside the gene matches. Per germline, CDR1 SGHRS and CDR2 YFSETQ.

The chain links TRBV4-3 to TRBJ2-7, with D perhaps matching TRBD1 (6 bases). V was cut by 6 bases and J by 1 base, with 13 bases left in between. This CDR3 region has 14 residues. Germline V gives CDR1 LGHNA, CDR2 YSLEER. This chain's CDR3 is CASSPVGTSYEQYF. The CDR3 DNA reads TGCGCCAGCAGTCCGGTAGGGACATCCTACGAGCAGTACTTC.

This rearrangement joins TRBV11-3 to TRBJ1-1, with 9 positions matching TRBD1. CDR1 SGHNT and CDR2 YENEEA come from the germline V gene. This CDR3 region has 16 residues. J was trimmed by 1 base and V by 4 bases; bases with no gene match: 7. The DNA for the CDR3 is TGTGCCAGCAGCTCCAACAGACAGGGGGGGAACACTGAAGCTTTCTTT. As protein: CASSSNRQGGNTEAFF. Full variable domain (missing parts from reference TRBV11-3 and TRBJ1-1): EAGVVQSPRYKIIEKKQPVAFWCNPISGHNTLYWYLQNLGQGPELLIRYENEEAVDDSQLPKDRFSAERLKGVDSTLKIQPAELGDSAVYLCASSSNRQGGNTEAFFGQGTRLTVV.

The chain has TRBV5-4 and TRBJ1-5, with D possibly matching TRBD1 (5 bases). V lost 0 bases to trimming and J lost 2 bases, with 9 bases between them. The germline V gene encodes CDR1 SGHNT and CDR2 YYREEE (reference sequence). The CDR3 covers 15 residues. The CDR3 is CASSLGGTGNQPQHF. The CDR3, as DNA: TGTGCCAGCAGCTTGGGTGGGACTGGCAATCAGCCCCAGCATTTT.

The chain links TRBV12-5 to TRBJ2-2; D is ambiguous. CDR3 length equals 12 residues. Trimming removed 1 base at V and 7 bases at J, with 4 bases between. The germline V gene encodes CDR1 LGHNT and CDR2 FRNRAP. CDR3 amino acids: CASGLGIGELFF. The CDR3 DNA reads as TGTGCTAGTGGTTTGGGTATCGGGGAGCTGTTTTTT.

As for this clone: Relative to the germline gene, one junction end is altered; a read error may explain this. The sample carries other DNA sequences with the same CDR3. In nucleotides, the CDR3 is TGTGCCAGCAGCTTAGATCAGGCAGGGGACACCGGGGAACTGTTTTTT. It specifies CASSLDQAGDTGELFF. The rearrangement links TRBV7-8 to TRBJ2-2; D is possibly TRBD1 (6 bases). This CDR3 has 16 residues. Germline V gives CDR1 SGHVS, CDR2 FQNEAQ.

The chain couples TRBV4-3 to TRBJ1-4; D is ambiguous. V shed 3 bases and J shed 2 bases, with 10 bases lying between them. The CDR3 runs to 15 residues. In germline, CDR1 is LGHNA, CDR2 YSLEER. CDR3 in DNA: TGCGCCAGCAGCCAGGGAAGCGGGACTAATGAAAAACTGTTTTTT. As protein: CASSQGSGTNEKLFF.

The rearrangement joins TRBV27 to TRBJ1-2; D uncertain. Germline CDR1 is MNHEY and CDR2 is SMNVEV (reference sequence). CDR3 size: 15 residues. With 3 bases removed from V and 6 bases from J, the gap between germline ends came to 17 bases. This chain's CDR3 is CASSFHTNQRDGYTF. CDR3 nucleotides: TGTGCCAGCAGTTTTCACACGAACCAACGGGATGGCTACACCTTC.

A single count supports this clone. Here the CDR3 reads CASADRYSTDTQYF. Here the CDR3 DNA reads TGTGCCAGCGCCGACAGATATAGCACAGATACGCAGTATTTT. V gene TRBV13 combines with J gene TRBJ2-3; TRBD1 might be the D (5 bases). The germline V gene encodes CDR1 PRHDT and CDR2 FYEKMQ (reference sequence). The CDR3 length is 14 residues. V was pared by 8 bases and J by 0 bases, with 12 bases between.

This chain joins TRBV5-1 and TRBJ2-5; possible D gene TRBD2, 5 bases. Trimming removed 4 bases from V and 3 bases from J, with 13 bases in between. CDR1 and CDR2 from the germline V gene are SGHRS and YFSETQ. The CDR3 spans 14 residues. CDR3 loop: CASSPYLGEETQYF. As DNA, the CDR3 is TGCGCCAGCAGCCCATACCTCGGGGAAGAGACCCAGTACTTC. Full variable domain (missing parts from reference TRBV5-1 and TRBJ2-5): KAGVTQTPRYLIKTRGQQVTLSCSPISGHRSVSWYQQTPGQGLQFLFEYFSETQRNKGNFPGRFSGRQFSNSRSEMNVSTLELGDSALYLCASSPYLGEETQYFGPGTRLLVL.

The chain joins TRBV19 to TRBJ2-3, with D maybe TRBD2 (6 bases). CDR3 length: 13 residues. Germline V CDR1 and CDR2: LNHDA, SQIVND (reference sequence). The V end lost 8 bases, the J end lost 2 bases, and 11 bases lay between the germline ends. CDR3 sequence reads: CASGWDFTDTQYF. CDR3 DNA sequence: TGTGCCAGTGGGTGGGACTTCACAGATACGCAGTATTTT.

The chain carries TRBV27 and TRBJ1-1; D remains ambiguous. V was shortened by 3 bases and J by 1 base, with 6 bases between the two germline ends. This CDR3 contains 13 residues. Germline V gene lookup returns CDR1 MNHEY and CDR2 SMNVEV (reference sequence). CDR3 protein: CASSFSQNTEAFF. DNA of the CDR3: TGTGCCAGCAGTTTCAGTCAGAACACTGAAGCTTTCTTT.

This rearrangement joins TRBV9 to TRBJ1-1; D uncertain. Trimming removed 3 bases at V and 2 bases at J, with 11 bases between. Germline values: CDR1 SGDLS, CDR2 YYNGEE. The length of the CDR3 is 14 residues. The CDR3 region is CASSGEESNTEAFF. The CDR3 region has the DNA TGTGCCAGCAGCGGCGAGGAGTCTAACACTGAAGCTTTCTTT.

This chain uses TRBV19 with TRBJ1-5; 7 positions match TRBD1. The CDR3 is made up of 12 amino acids. Germline V gene sequence: CDR1 LNHDA, CDR2 SQIVND (reference sequence). J was trimmed by 5 bases and V by 9 bases; bases with no gene match: 4. The CDR3 bases are TGTGCCAGCGGACAGGTGTATCAGCCCCAGCATTTT. The encoded protein is CASGQVYQPQHF.